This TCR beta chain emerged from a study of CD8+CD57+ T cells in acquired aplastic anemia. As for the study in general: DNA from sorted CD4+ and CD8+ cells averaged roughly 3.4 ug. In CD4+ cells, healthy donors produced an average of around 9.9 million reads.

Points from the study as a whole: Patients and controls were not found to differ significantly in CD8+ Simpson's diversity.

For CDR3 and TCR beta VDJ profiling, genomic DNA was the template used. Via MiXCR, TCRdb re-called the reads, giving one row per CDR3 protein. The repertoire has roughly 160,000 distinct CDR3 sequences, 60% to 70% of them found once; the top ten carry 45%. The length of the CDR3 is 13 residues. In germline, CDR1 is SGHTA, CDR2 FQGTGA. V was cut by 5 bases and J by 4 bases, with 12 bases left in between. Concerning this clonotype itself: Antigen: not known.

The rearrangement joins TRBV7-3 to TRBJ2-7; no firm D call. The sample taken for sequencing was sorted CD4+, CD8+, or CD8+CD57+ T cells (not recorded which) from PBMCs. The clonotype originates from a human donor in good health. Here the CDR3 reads CASSPPVRYEQYF. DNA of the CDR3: TGTGCCAGCAGCCCCCCCGTGCGGTACGAGCAGTACTTC.